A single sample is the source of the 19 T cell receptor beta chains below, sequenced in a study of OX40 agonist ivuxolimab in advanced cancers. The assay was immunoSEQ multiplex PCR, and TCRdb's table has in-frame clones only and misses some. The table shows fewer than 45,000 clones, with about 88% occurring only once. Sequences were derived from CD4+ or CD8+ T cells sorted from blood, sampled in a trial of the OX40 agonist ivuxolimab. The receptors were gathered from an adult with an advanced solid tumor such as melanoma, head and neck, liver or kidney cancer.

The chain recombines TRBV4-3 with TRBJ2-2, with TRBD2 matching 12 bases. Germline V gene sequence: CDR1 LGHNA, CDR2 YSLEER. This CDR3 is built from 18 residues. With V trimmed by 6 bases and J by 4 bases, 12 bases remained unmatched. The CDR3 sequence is CASSPSSGRALVTGELFF. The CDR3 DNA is TGCGCCAGCAGTCCCTCTAGCGGGAGGGCCTTGGTCACCGGGGAGCTGTTTTTT.

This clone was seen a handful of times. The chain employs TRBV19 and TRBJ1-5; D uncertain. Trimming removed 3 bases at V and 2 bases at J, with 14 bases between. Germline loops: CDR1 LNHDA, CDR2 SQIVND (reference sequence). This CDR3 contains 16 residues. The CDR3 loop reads CASSIGTTEGNQPQHF. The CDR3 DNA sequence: TGTGCCAGTAGTATCGGAACGACTGAGGGCAATCAGCCCCAGCATTTT.

CDR3 region: CASSVQIYNSPLHF. CDR3 sequence (DNA): TGTGCCAGTAGTGTACAGATTTATAATTCACCCCTCCACTTT. The V gene is TRBV19, the J gene TRBJ1-6; D unclear. CDR1 LNHDA and CDR2 SQIVND come from the germline V gene (reference sequence). The CDR3 runs 14 residues. Trimming left V 5 bases short and J 4 bases short, with 9 bases between.

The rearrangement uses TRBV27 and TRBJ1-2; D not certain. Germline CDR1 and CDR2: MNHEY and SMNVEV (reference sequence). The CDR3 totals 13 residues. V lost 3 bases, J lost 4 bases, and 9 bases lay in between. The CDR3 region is CASSFGEPYGYTF. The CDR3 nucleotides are TGTGCCAGCAGTTTTGGGGAACCCTATGGCTACACCTTC.

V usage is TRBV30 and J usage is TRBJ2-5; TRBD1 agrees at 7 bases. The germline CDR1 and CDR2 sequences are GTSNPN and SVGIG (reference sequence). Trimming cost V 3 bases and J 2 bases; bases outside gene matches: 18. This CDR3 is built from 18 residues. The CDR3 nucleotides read TGTGCCTGGAGAGATTGGGGTTTACAAGGGACAGAGCAAGAGACCCAGTACTTC. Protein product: CAWRDWGLQGTEQETQYF.

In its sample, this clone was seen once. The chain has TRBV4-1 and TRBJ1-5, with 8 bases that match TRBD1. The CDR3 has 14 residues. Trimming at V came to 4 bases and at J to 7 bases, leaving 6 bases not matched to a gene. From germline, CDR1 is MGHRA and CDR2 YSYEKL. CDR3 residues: CASSLGQVEQPQHF. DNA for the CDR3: TGCGCCAGCAGCCTGGGACAGGTGGAACAGCCCCAGCATTTT.

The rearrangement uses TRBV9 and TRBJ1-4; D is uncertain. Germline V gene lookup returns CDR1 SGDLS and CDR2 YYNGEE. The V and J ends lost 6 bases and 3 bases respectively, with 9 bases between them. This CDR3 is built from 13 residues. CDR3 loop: CASTAAPNEKLFF. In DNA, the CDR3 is TGTGCCAGCACGGCGGCGCCTAATGAAAAACTGTTTTTT.

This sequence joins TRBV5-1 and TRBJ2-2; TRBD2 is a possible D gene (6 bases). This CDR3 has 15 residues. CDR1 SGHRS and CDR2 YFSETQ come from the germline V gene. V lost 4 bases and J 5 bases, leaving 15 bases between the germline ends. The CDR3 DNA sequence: TGCGCCAGCAGCCCGGGACGGGGGTTGACCGGGGAGCTGTTTTTT. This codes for CASSPGRGLTGELFF. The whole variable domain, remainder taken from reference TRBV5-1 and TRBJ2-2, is KAGVTQTPRYLIKTRGQQVTLSCSPISGHRSVSWYQQTPGQGLQFLFEYFSETQRNKGNFPGRFSGRQFSNSRSEMNVSTLELGDSALYLCASSPGRGLTGELFFGEGSRLTVL.

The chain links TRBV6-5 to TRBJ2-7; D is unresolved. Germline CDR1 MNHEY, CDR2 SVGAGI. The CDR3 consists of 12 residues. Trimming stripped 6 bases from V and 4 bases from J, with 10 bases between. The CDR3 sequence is CASSLTPYEQYF. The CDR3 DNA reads TGTGCCAGCAGCCTCACCCCATACGAGCAGTACTTC.

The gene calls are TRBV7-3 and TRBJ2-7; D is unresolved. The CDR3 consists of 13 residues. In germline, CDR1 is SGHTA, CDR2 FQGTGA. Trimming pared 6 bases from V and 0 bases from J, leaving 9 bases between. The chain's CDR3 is CASSSGLSYEQYF. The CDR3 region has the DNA TGTGCCAGCAGTTCAGGTCTCTCCTACGAGCAGTACTTC.

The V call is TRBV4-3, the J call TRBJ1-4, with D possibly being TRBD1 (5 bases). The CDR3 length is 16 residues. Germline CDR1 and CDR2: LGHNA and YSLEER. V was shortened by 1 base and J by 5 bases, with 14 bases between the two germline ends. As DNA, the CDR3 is TGCGCCAGCAGCCAAGCGAAAGGGACCTTCAATGAAAAACTGTTTTTT. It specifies CASSQAKGTFNEKLFF.

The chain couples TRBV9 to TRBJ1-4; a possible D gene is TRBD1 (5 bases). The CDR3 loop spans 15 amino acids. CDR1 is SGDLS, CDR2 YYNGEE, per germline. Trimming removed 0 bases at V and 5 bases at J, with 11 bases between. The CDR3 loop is CASSVEAGDNEKLFF. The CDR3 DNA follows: TGTGCCAGCAGCGTAGAGGCGGGGGACAATGAAAAACTGTTTTTT.

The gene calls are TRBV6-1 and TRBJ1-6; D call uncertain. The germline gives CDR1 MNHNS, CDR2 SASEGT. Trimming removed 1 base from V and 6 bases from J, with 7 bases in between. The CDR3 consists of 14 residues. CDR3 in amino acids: CASSEGETNSPLHF. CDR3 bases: TGTGCCAGCAGTGAAGGAGAAACTAATTCACCCCTCCACTTT.

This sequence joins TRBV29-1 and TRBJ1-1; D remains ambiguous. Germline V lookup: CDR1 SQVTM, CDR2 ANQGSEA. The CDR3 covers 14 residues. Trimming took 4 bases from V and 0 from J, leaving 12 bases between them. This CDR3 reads CSVGGRSMNTEAFF. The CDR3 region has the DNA TGCAGCGTTGGAGGTAGGTCGATGAACACTGAAGCTTTCTTT.

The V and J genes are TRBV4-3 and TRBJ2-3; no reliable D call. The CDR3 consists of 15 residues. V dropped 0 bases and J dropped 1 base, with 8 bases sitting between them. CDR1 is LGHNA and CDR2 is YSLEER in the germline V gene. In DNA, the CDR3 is TGCGCCAGCAGCCAAGATTACTCGGGCACAGATACGCAGTATTTT. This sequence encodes CASSQDYSGTDTQYF.

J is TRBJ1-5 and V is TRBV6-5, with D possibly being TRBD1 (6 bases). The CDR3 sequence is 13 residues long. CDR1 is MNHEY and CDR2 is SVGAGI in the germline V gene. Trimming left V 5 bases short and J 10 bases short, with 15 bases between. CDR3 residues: CASSGNPRGPQHF. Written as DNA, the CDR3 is TGTGCCAGCAGTGGGAACCCCAGGGGCCCCCAGCATTTT.

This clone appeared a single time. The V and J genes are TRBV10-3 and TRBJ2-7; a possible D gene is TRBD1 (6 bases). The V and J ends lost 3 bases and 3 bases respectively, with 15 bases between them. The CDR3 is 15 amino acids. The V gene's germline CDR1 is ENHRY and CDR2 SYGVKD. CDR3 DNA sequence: TGTGCCATCAGTGACCACGTGACAGGAGACTACGAGCAGTACTTC. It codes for CAISDHVTGDYEQYF.

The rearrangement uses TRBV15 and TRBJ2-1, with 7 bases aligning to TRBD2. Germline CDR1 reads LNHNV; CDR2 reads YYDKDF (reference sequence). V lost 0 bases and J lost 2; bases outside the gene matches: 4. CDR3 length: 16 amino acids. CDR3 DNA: TGTGCCACCAGCAGAGATCGGGGAGGGACCTACAATGAGCAGTTCTTC. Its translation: CATSRDRGGTYNEQFF.

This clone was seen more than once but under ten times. The chain's CDR3 is CSVGTGPSAFF. DNA for the CDR3: TGCAGCGTTGGGACAGGTCCCTCTGCTTTCTTT. V usage is TRBV29-1 and J usage is TRBJ1-1; 7 bases are a match to TRBD1. CDR1 and CDR2 from the germline V gene are SQVTM and ANQGSEA. The CDR3 contains 11 residues. V was pared by 4 bases and J by 11 bases, with 7 bases of the junction left unmatched.